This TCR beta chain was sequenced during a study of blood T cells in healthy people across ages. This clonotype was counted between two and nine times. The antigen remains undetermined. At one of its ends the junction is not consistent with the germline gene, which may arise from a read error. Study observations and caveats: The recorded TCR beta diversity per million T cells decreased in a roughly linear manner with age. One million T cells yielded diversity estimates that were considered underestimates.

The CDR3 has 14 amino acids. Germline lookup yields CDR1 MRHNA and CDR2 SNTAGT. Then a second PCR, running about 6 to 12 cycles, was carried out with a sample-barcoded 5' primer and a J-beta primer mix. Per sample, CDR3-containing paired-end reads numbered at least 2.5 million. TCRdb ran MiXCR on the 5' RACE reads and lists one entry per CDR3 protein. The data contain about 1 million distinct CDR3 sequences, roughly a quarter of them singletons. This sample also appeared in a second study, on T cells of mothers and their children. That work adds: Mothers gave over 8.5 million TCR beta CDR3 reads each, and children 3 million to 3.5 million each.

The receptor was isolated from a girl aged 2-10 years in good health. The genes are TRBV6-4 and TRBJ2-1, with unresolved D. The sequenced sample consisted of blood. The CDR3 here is CARSEVYSYNEQFF. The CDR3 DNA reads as TGTGCCCGCAGTGAGGTATACTCCTACAATGAGCAGTTCTTC.